The present T cell receptor beta chain was sequenced within a study of blood T cell repertoires in COVID-19. Study in general: Specimens from acute and convalescent COVID-19 originated in the United States, Italy and Spain. In each case, the material was cDNA or gDNA derived from T cells, B-cell-depleted T cells, or PBMCs.

Per the original methods: Amplification of reference gene primers provided the estimated nucleated cell counts. Assay: immunoSEQ multiplex PCR; the TCRdb copy retains only in-frame clones and omits some. V and J calls and clone size follow that table, whereas D and trimming were derived from the DNA. The sample has approximately 150,000 clones, 85% to 90% seen once. The TCR comes from a woman between 55 and 75 years old with active COVID-19. Sequencing was done on a sample of peripheral blood.

The CDR3 DNA sequence: TGCGCCAGCAGCTTGGCGCTTGCGGGAGCCCCCTCCACGACAGATACGCAGTATTTT. Its protein product is CASSLALAGAPSTTDTQYF. The J gene is TRBJ2-3, the V gene TRBV5-1; 7 positions match TRBD2. Germline CDR1 reads SGHRS; CDR2 reads YFSETQ. This CDR3 comprises 19 residues. The J segment lost 3 bases and the V segment lost 0 bases, leaving 16 bases of the junction unmatched.